This T cell receptor beta chain was observed in a study of cytomegalovirus exposure and HLA in healthy donors (dated by TCRdb to the late 2010s). Turning to the overall study: According to an earlier analysis of 550 to 750 of the donors, about 179 million T cells yielded 117 million unique TCR beta sequences and approximately 280 Gb of sequence data. About 280 gigabases of sequencing data and 80 million or so unique TCR sequences were included in an early release covering roughly 700 HLA-typed donors. Among the approximately 400 genotyped donors, around 81% belonged to the genetic ancestry cluster associated with self-reported Caucasian donors. The study aimed to test whether cataloging public T cell receptors could reveal signatures of past pathogen exposure. The study profiled the T cell repertoires of more than 500 subjects by immunosequencing and related them to cytomegalovirus serostatus. Besides the first cohort of around 700 subjects, a separate validation cohort made up of over 95 different subjects was used. High-throughput TCR immunosequencing, statistical association of individual TCRs with disease status, and machine learning were combined to predict cytomegalovirus infection status. To study patterns of TCR occurrence, a later analysis re-analyzed previously published TCR beta repertoires from 650 to 750 donors and added high-resolution HLA genotyping. The later analysis used no new phenotypic data to find candidate immune exposures, relying instead on TCR beta sequences and their occurrence across donors. An earlier analysis of approximately 500 of the donors applied high-throughput TCR beta sequencing to assess whether each TCR beta V gene segment acted as functional or pseudogenic. Donor age, sex, ethnicity and CMV serostatus were compiled alongside the repertoire data. In a later genetic analysis, genome-wide SNP genotypes for 398 of the 666 donors were used, and that subset was treated as a discovery cohort. Every repertoire in the discovery cohort had been generated on one and the same sequencing platform. Class I and class II HLA loci were covered by the typing at four-digit resolution. The number of typed donors differed by locus: about 629-630 for A, B, C, DRB1 and DQB1; 522 for DQA1; around 610 for DPA1; and around 490 for DPB1. Because of strong linkage in the cohort, 4 to 6 DR-DQ haplotypes were treated as single units for association and clustering. Across roughly 420 genotyped donors of the cohort, an average of about 200,000 unique TCR beta nucleotide sequences per donor were sequenced, and 15% to 20% of those sequences were non-productive. Overall results and qualifications from the work: A cluster of highly shared sequence variants was judged likely to represent a technical artifact of the sequencing pipeline. Broadly in line with IMGT annotations, most TCR beta V segments showed up in productive rearrangements about 87% or about 30% of the time in an earlier analysis of under 700 of the donors. According to a later analysis, most CMV-associated TCR beta chains appeared to be HLA-restricted, and the HLA associations seemed to be driven largely by CMV exposure. CMV serostatus was the only immune exposure information available for the cohort. Presence/absence analyses assumed roughly uniform sequencing depth across donors, an assumption that may not hold. The cohort was sequenced for TCR beta chains only, and without alpha or paired-chain data the features that could be detected were limited. According to a later genetic analysis, donors in an Asian-associated ancestry cluster had fewer N-insertions in productive TCRs than the approximately 650-donor mean. In vitro tests confirmed that three of the cytomegalovirus-associated TCR beta chains recognize cytomegalovirus antigens. The 87-base-pair reads could not distinguish some IMGT-functional V segments, including TRBV6-2 and TRBV6-3, so those segments were excluded. Across donors, most TCR sequences were observed very rarely, whereas some public TCRs were present in many individuals. In a later analysis, the rate of TCR association differed among HLA loci, with DRB1 alleles having the most associated TCRs and HLA-C alleles having the fewest. Because counts were too low, seventeen rarely observed V segments, including chromosome 9 orphons, were left out of the earlier analysis of 500 to 750 of the donors. Several of the top co-occurrence clusters appeared to be linked to parvovirus B19, influenza, CMV and Epstein-Barr virus, according to a later analysis. Because HLA typing was unavailable for some donors at each locus, only the typed subset was used in association tests. Strong co-occurrence of HLA alleles, especially DR and DQ, made assigning TCR associations to individual alleles difficult. Compared with equally common non-associated chains, HLA-associated TCR beta chains in a later analysis were more clonally expanded and had lower generation probabilities. In a later analysis, some 18,000 TCR beta sequences were associated with specific HLA alleles at a false discovery rate of 0.05. The study gave a list of 150 to 200 TCR beta chains associated with cytomegalovirus. A further reported finding was that TCR beta sequences accurately predicted the HLA-A and HLA-B alleles for most subjects in the first cohort. Linkage disequilibrium might explain the correlated functional status among segregating V segments, but an unknown experimental factor could not be excluded. An association between a missense DCLRE1C variant and V-gene and J-gene trimming of TCR beta chains was found in a later genetic analysis and replicated in an independent cohort. Cytomegalovirus status was reported to be diagnosed by the classifier with high specificity and sensitivity in both the original and validation cohorts. The authors suggested that the approach could potentially be generalized to other disease states and immunological phenotypes.

The method was the immunoSEQ multiplex PCR assay. For the multiplex PCR, a mixture combining 60 forward primers for TCR Vbeta segments and 13 reverse primers for TCR Jbeta segments was used. The CDR3 region of rearranged TCR beta genes was amplified from genomic DNA by a multiplex PCR assay. Amplified TCR beta libraries were sequenced as 87-base-pair reads on the Illumina HiSeq System. In the authors' own workflow: A later analysis tallied about 77 million unique TCR beta chains across the 550 to 850 repertoires, and about 12 million of those chains were shared by two or more donors. A nearest-neighbor algorithm error-corrected the raw reads and collapsed the reads into unique sequences, merging closely related sequences to remove PCR and sequencing errors. Alignment of CDR3 sequences to IMGT reference sequences was used to assign V, D and J gene segments. For a sequence to be retained, at least a six-nucleotide match to both a V gene segment and a J gene segment was required. Rearrangements were called productive when the CDR3 lacked stop codons and stayed in frame with V and J; all others were non-productive. CDR3 was defined by IMGT convention, running from the second conserved V-encoded cysteine to the conserved J-encoded phenylalanine. Sequences without an unambiguous match to a single V gene segment were excluded from the earlier analysis of several hundred of the donors. An earlier analysis of 450 to 650 of the donors called V segments functional above 56.7% productive rearrangements and segregating when the between-donor standard deviation exceeded 5%. A statistical classification framework was developed to diagnose cytomegalovirus status using the catalog of TCR beta chain sequences. In a later analysis, TCR nucleotide sequences were compared against IMGT/GENE-DB human TR gene sequences so that V and J genes could be assigned. The TCRdist pipeline was used in a later analysis to assign CDR3 sequences and most-parsimonious VDJ recombination scenarios. In a later analysis, every TCR beta chain was defined by the combination of its CDR3 amino acid sequence and its V-gene family, and reads without a unique V-gene family were dropped. In a later analysis, 450 to 600 highly shared, low-generation-probability nucleotide sequences were removed to address suspected cross-contamination and a sequencing artifact. In a later analysis, a clonal expansion index was calculated for each public chain from normalized within-repertoire ranks of inferred template counts. Generation probabilities in a later analysis came from a VDJ recombination model fitted to out-of-frame rearrangements, and those results were checked against IGoR. In a later analysis, hypergeometric tests were used to score TCR-TCR, TCR-HLA and TCR-CMV co-occurrence, with a repertoire-size bias correction applied to TCR pairs. To estimate false discovery rates, a later analysis permuted the HLA or CMV assignments 20 times. In a later analysis, co-occurring TCRs were grouped using DBSCAN, with TCRdist sequence similarity added in when clustering inside HLA-allele-positive subsets. Repertoires with fewer than 30,000 or more than 120,000 public chains, plus five repertoires with anomalous nucleotide sharing, were excluded from co-occurrence clustering. TCRdb holds this immuneACCESS table with in-frame rearrangements only. Some clones are missing; in checked studies, unresolved V genes explain under half, and the rest has no known cause. The DNA was the basis for D and trimming; V, J and clone size are from that table. This sample gives about 100,000 clones in total; approximately 70% of them show up just once. 4.8% of the sample goes to the ten largest clones.

V trim: 3 bases; J trim: 4 bases; unmatched bases: 7. Taken from cysteine to phenylalanine, the CDR3 has 16 residues. The kept DNA is CDR3 alone, 48 bases in frame from the first base. As encoded in the germline V gene, CDR1 is KGHSH while CDR2 is LQKENI. The cohort was made up of 666 healthy bone marrow donors. At the time of sampling, every cohort member was nominally healthy, though immune exposures that went unrecorded were likely present. The donor tested CMV seropositive, placing the donor among the 289 seropositive members of the cohort. Each donor provided a peripheral blood sample, and peripheral blood mononuclear cells were used for TCR beta sequencing. Genomic DNA extraction from the blood cell samples was performed with the Qiagen DNeasy Blood Extraction Kit. As to this clone: It has no known antigen specificity. There are no base qualities to consult, and no much larger clone falls within one base.

Sequenced input: PBMCs. The TCR comes from a woman between 18 and 29 years old in good health and CMV-seropositive. Rearrangement joined TRBV18 to TRBJ2-1, with TRBD2 identical over 9 junction bases. The DNA sequence reads TGTGCCAGCTCACCTGCGCTAGCGGGGTTTTACAATGAGCAGTTCTTC. It specifies CASSPALAGFYNEQFF.